The sequence of this T cell receptor beta chain was determined in a study of regulatory T cells in long-lasting Graves disease. Indicated time point: newly diagnosed GD, antithyroid drugs for less than 3 months. Following extraction of RNA from PBMCs, that RNA was used to make the TCR library. By American Thyroid Association guidelines, Graves' disease was diagnosed in the cohort. Arm-PCR with iRepertoire HTBI primers amplified the CDR3 regions for these TCR beta libraries. MiXCR was run by TCRdb on the multiplex PCR reads, yielding one entry per CDR3 protein. Of more than 400,000 distinct CDR3 sequences detected, about a sixth appear once; the ten largest clones hold approximately 12%. A note on this clonotype: Its target is unknown.

Findings and caveats of the study: Study was limited to peripheral blood, excluding thyroid tissue.

The same data also contributed to another study, on T cells in Graves' hyperthyroidism and ophthalmopathy. This second study says: Using 13 V-J features, a model discriminated ophthalmopathy from stable hyperthyroidism.

Source: peripheral blood mononuclear cells (PBMCs), taken at new diagnosis, from a patient treated with antithyroid drugs. This TCR came from a woman younger than 45 with Graves disease.

CDR3 protein: CASSYGKAGYGYTF. For the CDR3, the DNA is TGTGCCAGCAGTTATGGTAAAGCTGGCTATGGCTACACCTTC. V and J are TRBV6-9 and TRBJ1-2; D not certain. The CDR3 has 14 amino acids. The germline V gene encodes CDR1 MNHGY and CDR2 SVAAGI. The germline V and J ends were trimmed by 2 bases and 4 bases, with 11 bases remaining between them.